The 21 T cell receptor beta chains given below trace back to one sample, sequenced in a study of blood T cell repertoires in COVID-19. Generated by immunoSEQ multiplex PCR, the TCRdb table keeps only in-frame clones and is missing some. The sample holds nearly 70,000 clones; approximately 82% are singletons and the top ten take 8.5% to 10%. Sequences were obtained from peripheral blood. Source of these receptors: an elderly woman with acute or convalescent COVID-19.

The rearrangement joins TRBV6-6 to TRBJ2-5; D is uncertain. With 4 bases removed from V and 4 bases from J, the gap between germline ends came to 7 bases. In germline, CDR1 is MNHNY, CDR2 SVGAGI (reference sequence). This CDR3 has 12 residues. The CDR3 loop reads CASSSRGETQYF. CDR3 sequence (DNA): TGTGCCAGCAGTTCCCGAGGAGAGACCCAGTACTTC.

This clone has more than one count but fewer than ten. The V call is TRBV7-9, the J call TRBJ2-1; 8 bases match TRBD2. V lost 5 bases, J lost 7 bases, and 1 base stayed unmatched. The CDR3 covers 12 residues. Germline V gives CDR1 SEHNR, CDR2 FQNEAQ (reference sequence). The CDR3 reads CASSGLANEQFF. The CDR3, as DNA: TGTGCCAGCAGCGGACTAGCAAATGAGCAGTTCTTC. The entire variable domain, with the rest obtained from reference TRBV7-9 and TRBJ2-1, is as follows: DTGVSQNPRHKITKRGQNVTFRCDPISEHNRLYWYRQTLGQGPEFLTYFQNEAQLEKSRLLSDRFSAERPKGSFSTLEIQRTEQGDSAMYLCASSGLANEQFFGPGTRLTVL.

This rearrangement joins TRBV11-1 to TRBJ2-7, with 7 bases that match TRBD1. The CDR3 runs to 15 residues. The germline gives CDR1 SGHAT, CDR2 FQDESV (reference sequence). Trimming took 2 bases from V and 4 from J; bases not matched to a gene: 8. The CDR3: CASSLPPTGSYEQYF. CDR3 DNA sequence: TGTGCCAGCAGCTTACCGCCGACAGGGTCATACGAGCAGTACTTC.

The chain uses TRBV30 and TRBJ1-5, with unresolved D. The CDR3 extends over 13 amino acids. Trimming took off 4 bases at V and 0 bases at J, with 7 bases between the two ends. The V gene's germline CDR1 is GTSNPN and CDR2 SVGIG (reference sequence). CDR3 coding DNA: TGTGCCTGGAACGACAATAGCAATCAGCCCCAGCATTTT. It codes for CAWNDNSNQPQHF.

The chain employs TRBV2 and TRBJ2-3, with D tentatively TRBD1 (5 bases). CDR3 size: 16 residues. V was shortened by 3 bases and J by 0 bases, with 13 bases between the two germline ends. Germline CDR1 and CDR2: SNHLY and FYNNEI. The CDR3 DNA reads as TGTGCCAGCAGTGATCCGAGGACACGAAGCACAGATACGCAGTATTTT. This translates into CASSDPRTRSTDTQYF. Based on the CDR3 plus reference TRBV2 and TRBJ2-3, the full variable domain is EPEVTQTPSHQVTQMGQEVILRCVPISNHLYFYWYRQILGQKVEFLVSFYNNEISEKSEIFDDQFSVERPDGSNFTLKIRSTKLEDSAMYFCASSDPRTRSTDTQYFGPGTRLTVL.

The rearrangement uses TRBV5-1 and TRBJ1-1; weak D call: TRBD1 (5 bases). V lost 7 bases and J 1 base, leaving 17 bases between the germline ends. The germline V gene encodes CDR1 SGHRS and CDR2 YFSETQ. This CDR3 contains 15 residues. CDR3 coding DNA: TGCGCCAGCCAATCCGAGGGGAGGTGGAACACTGAAGCTTTCTTT. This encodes CASQSEGRWNTEAFF.

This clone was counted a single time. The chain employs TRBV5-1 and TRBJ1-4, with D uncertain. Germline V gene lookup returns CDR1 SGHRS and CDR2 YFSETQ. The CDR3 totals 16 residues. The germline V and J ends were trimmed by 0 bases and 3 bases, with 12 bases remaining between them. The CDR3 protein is CASSLDLSGSNEKLFF. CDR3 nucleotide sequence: TGCGCCAGCAGCTTGGATCTATCGGGTTCTAATGAAAAACTGTTTTTT. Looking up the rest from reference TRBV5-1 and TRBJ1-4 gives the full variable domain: KAGVTQTPRYLIKTRGQQVTLSCSPISGHRSVSWYQQTPGQGLQFLFEYFSETQRNKGNFPGRFSGRQFSNSRSEMNVSTLELGDSALYLCASSLDLSGSNEKLFFGSGTQLSVL.

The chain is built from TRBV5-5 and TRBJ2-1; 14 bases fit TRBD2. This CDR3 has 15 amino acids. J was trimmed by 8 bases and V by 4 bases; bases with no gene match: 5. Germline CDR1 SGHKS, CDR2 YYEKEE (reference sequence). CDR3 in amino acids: CASSRLAGGTYEQFF. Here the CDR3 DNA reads TGTGCCAGCAGCCGACTAGCGGGGGGGACCTATGAGCAGTTCTTC.

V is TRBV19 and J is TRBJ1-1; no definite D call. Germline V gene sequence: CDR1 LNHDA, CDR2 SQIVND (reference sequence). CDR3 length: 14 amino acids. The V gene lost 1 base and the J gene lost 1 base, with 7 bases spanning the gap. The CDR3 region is CASSIAYGNTEAFF. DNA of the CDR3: TGTGCCAGTAGTATAGCTTACGGGAACACTGAAGCTTTCTTT.

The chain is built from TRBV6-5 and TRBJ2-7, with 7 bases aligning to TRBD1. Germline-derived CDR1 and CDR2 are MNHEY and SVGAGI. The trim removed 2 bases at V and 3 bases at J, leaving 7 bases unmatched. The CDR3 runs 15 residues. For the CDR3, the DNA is TGTGCCAGCAGTTACACCCGACAGGGTTTCTACGAGCAGTACTTC. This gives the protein CASSYTRQGFYEQYF.

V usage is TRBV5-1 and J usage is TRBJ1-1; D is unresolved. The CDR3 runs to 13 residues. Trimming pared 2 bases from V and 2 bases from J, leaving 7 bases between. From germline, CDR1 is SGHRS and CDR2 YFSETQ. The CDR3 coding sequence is TGCGCCAGCAGCTTCGAGGGTAACACTGAAGCTTTCTTT. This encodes CASSFEGNTEAFF.

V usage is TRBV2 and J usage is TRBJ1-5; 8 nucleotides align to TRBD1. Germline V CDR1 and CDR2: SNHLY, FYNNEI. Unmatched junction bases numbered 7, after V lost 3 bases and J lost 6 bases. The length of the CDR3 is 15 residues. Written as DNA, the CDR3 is TGTGCCAGCAGTGAGATGGCAGGGGGCGGTCAGCCCCAGCATTTT. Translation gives CASSEMAGGGQPQHF.

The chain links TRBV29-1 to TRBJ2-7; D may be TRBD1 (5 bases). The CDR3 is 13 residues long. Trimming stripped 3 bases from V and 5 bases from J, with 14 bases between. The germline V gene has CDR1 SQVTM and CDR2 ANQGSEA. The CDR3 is CSVDRTGGDEQYF. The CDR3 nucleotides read TGCAGCGTTGACCGCACAGGTGGCGACGAGCAGTACTTC.

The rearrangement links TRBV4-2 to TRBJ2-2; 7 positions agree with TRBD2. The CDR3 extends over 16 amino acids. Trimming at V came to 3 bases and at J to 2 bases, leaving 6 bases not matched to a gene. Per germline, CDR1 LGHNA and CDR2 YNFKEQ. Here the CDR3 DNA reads TGTGCCAGCAGCCACGAGGCTAGCGGAAACACCGGGGAGCTGTTTTTT. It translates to CASSHEASGNTGELFF.

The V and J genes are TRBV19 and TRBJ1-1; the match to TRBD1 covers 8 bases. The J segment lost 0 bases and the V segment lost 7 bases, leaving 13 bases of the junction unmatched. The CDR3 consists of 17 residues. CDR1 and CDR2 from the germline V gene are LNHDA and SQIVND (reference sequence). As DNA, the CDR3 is TGTGCCAGTACCACCGGGACAGGAGATATTATGAACACTGAAGCTTTCTTT. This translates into CASTTGTGDIMNTEAFF.

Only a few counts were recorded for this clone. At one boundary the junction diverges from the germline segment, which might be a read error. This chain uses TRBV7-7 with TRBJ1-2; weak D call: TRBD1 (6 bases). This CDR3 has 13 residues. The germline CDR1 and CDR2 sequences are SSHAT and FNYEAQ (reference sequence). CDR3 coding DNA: TGTGCTAGCAGCCCTTCGGACAGAGCTCCCCTCACCTTC. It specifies CASSPSDRAPLTF.

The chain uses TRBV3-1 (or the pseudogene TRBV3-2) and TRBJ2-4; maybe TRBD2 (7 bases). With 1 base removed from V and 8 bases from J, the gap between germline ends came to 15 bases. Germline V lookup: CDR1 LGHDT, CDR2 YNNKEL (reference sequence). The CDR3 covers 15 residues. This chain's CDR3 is CASSQGALGGDIQYF. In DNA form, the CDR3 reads TGTGCCAGCAGCCAAGGCGCCTTAGGGGGGGACATTCAGTACTTC.

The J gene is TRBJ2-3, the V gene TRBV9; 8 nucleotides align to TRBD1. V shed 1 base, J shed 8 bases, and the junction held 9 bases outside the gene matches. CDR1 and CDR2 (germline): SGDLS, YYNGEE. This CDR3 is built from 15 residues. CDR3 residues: CASSVSDRAPSTQYF. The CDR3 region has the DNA TGTGCCAGCAGCGTATCGGACAGGGCCCCCTCTACGCAGTATTTT.

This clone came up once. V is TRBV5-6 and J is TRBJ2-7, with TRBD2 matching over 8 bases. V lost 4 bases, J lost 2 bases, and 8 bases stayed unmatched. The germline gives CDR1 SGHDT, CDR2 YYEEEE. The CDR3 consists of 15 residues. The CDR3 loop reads CASSLGTRGTYEQYF. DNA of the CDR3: TGTGCCAGCAGCCTGGGGACTAGGGGGACCTACGAGCAGTACTTC.

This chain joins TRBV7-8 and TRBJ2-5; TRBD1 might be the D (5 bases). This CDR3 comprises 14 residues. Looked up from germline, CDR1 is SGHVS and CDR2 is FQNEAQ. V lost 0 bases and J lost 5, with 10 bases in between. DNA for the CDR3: TGTGCCAGCAGCTTAGCAGGCAGGGTCGAGACCCAGTACTTC. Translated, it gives CASSLAGRVETQYF. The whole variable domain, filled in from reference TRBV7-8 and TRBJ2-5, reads GAGVSQSPRYKVAKRGQDVALRCDPISGHVSLFWYQQALGQGPEFLTYFQNEAQLDKSGLPSDRFFAERPEGSVSTLKIQRTQQEDSAVYLCASSLAGRVETQYFGPGTRLLVL.

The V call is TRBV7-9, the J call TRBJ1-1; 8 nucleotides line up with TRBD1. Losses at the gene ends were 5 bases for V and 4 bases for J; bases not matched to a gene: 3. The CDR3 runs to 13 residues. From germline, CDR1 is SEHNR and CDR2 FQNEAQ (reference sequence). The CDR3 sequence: CASSEGQATEAFF. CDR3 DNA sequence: TGTGCCAGCAGCGAGGGACAGGCCACTGAAGCTTTCTTT.